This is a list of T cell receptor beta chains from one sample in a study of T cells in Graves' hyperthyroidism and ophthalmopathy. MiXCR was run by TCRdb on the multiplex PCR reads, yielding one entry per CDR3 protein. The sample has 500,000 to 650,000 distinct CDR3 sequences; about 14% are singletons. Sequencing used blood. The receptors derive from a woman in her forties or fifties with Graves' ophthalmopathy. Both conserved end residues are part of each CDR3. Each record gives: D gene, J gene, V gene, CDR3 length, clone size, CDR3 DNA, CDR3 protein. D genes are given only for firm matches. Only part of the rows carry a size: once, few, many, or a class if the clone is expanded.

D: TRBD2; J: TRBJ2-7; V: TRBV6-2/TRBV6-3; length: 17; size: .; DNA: TGTGCCAGCAGTTCACTACGACTAGCGGGAGGAGGTCTCGAGCAGTACTTC; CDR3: CASSSLRLAGGGLEQYF
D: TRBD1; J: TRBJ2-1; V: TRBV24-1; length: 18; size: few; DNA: TGTGCCACCAGTGATTTGGCCCGGACAGGGAACTCCTACAATGAGCAGTTCTTC; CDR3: CATSDLARTGNSYNEQFF
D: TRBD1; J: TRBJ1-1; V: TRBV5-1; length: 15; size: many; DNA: TGCGCCAGCAGCTTTTCAAGGGGGCTTGGCACTGAAGCTTTCTTT; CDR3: CASSFSRGLGTEAFF
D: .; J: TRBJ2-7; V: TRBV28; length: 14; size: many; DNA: TGTGCCAGCAGTTTGTGGGCTAGCTCCTACGAGCAGTACTTC; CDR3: CASSLWASSYEQYF
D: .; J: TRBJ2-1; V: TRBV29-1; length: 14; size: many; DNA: TGCAGCGTTGAGGGGACGGTGCCCCCCAATGAGCAGTTCTTC; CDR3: CSVEGTVPPNEQFF
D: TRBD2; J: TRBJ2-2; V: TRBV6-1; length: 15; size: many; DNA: TGTGCCAGCAGACTAAGACTAGCGGGCTCCGGGGAGCTGTTTTTT; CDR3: CASRLRLAGSGELFF
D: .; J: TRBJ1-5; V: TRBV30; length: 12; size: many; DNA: TGTGCCTGGACTAGGACGGGGGAGCCCCAGCATTTT; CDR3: CAWTRTGEPQHF
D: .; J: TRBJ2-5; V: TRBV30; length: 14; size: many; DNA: TGTGCCTGGAGTCCAGGACTGCGGGGAGAGACCCAGTACTTC; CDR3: CAWSPGLRGETQYF
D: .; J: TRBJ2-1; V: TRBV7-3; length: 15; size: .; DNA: TGTGCCAGCAGCTTAAGGGTAGCCTCGTACAATGAGCAGTTCTTC; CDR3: CASSLRVASYNEQFF
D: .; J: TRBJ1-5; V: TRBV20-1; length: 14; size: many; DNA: TGCAGTGCCCGGTTACGGCGGAGGGCAGATACGCAGCATTTT; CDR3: CSARLRRRADTQHF
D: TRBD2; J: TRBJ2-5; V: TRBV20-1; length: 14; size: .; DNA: TGCAGTGCTAGAGATAGAGGCGCGGGAGGTGGTCCGTACTTC; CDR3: CSARDRGAGGGPYF
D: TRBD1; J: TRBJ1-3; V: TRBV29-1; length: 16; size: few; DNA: TGCAGCGTTGAAGACTTGACAGGGGTGTCTGGAAACACCATATATTTT; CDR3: CSVEDLTGVSGNTIYF
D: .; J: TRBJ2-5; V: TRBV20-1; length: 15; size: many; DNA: TGCAGTGCTAGAGATGGGGAGGACTTCCAAGAGACCCAGTACTTC; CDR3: CSARDGEDFQETQYF
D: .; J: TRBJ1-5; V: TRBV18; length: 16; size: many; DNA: TGTGCCAGCTCACCACCCCCCGGGGGAGGCAATCAGCCCCAGCATTTT; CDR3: CASSPPPGGGNQPQHF
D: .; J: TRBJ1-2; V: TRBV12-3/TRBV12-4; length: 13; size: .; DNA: TGTGCCAGCAGCTTAGCAGGGCAATATGGCTACACCTTC; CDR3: CASSLAGQYGYTF
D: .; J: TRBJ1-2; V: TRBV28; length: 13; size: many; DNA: TGTGCCAGCGCTAAGGGGGTTAACTATGGCTACACCTTC; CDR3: CASAKGVNYGYTF
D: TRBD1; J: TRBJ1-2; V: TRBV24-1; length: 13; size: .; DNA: TGTGCCACCAGTGCCGGGACAGGGCCTGGCTACACCTTC; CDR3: CATSAGTGPGYTF